Reported below is one TCR beta chain. Its antigen is unknown. Per-base quality was not reported, and no clone a single base away is much larger than it. This sample is drawn from a study of shared clonotypes between healthy human individuals (dated by TCRdb to the early 2020s). Concerning the study at large: The cohort included three men and a couple of women between 18 and 49 years of age. For each donor, CD4 naive and CD4 memory were each run on three plates, CD8 naive on two plates, and CD8 memory on one plate. To estimate repertoire size and how much clonotypes are shared between individuals, the study performed deep sequencing of blood TCR repertoires from a few healthy adults. To increase sequencing depth and limit assay-specific biases, different laboratories used diverse techniques to prepare libraries and sequence TCR repertoires. Leukapheresis yielded between about 0.94 and 9 billion PBMCs per donor.

CDR1 and CDR2, looked up from the germline V gene (reference sequence), are SGHNT and YYREEE. The germline ends are 19 bases apart after V is trimmed by 4 bases and J by 12 bases. Its CDR3 holds 13 amino acids, cysteine through phenylalanine. The only DNA kept is the CDR3, 39 bases in frame from the first base. The donors were healthy, HIV-negative adults with no recently reported acute infections or vaccinations. Every donor was a Caucasian adult residing in Nashville, Tennessee, USA. CD4+ T cells were enriched through magnetic negative selection, after which naive cells were positively selected on CD45RA and the remaining negative fraction served as the memory subset. After blood collection by leukapheresis, PBMCs were isolated using Ficoll-Histopaque density gradient centrifugation and then cryopreserved in the vapor phase of liquid nitrogen. Analytical flow cytometry was used to check the purity and quantity of every magnetically sorted T cell population. Each sorted fraction had its genomic DNA isolated and then quantified by UV absorbance on a Nanodrop 2000c.

TCR CDR3 regions were amplified from genomic DNA by multiplex PCR using the deep immunoSEQ assay. Genomic DNA extracted from each cell subset was distributed evenly over all wells of several immunoSEQ 96-well plates, and each plate served as one replicate. For sorted subsets, each replicate PCR was loaded with 200 ng genomic DNA, equivalent to some 27,000 T cell genomes. Purified libraries were quantified with a Qubit 3.0 fluorometer, sized on a Bioanalyzer 2100, and re-quantified with the KAPA Library Quantification kit. Every immunoSEQ 96-well plate was sequenced on a separate single-read 150-cycle Illumina NextSeq 550 flow cell. The study's own analysis went as follows. Because only junctional sequences without quality scores were contained in the immunoSEQ output, filtering matching that applied to full-length reads could not be performed. Sequences were annotated with PyIR, a Python wrapper for IgBLAST v1.9, using IMGT germline references to assign V/J genes and CDR3. Reads were removed for weak V/J assignments (E-value above 1e-6), missing CDR3, stop codons, out-of-frame junctions, or ambiguous translated residues. V3J clonotypes were defined as sequences sharing an identical inferred V gene, J gene, and CDR3 amino acid sequence. To compute the percentage overlap between repertoires, the number of shared unique clonotypes was divided by the size of the smaller repertoire. RTK rarefaction, the Chao1 estimator, and Recon v2.1 estimates of unobserved clonotypes were used to assess repertoire richness. For all TCRbeta clonotypes obtained by the gDNA method from a handful of donors, generation probabilities were computed with OLGA. TCRdb took this table from immuneACCESS and kept in-frame rearrangements with V and J called. Such tables lack part of the clones; where checked against another copy, unresolved V genes explain under half of the gap, and the rest is unexplained. The V and J calls and the clone size are those of that table, but D and trimming were determined from the DNA. Counted in this sample were over a million clones; roughly 96% of them appeared once. The ten largest clones capture approximately 1.1% of the sample.

Paper-wide results and their limitations: Based on pairwise subsampling, the degree of clonotype sharing among donors was expected to be affected by sequencing depth. Roughly 5% of naive CD4, around 3.6% of naive CD8, approximately 2.2% of memory CD4, and about 0.4% of memory CD8 clonotypes were shared across a few donors. Sampling was restricted to blood, and TCR repertoires in tissues likely differ from the TCR repertoires found in blood. Even with the large sequencing depth, rarefaction of the sorted-subset datasets indicated that sequencing was incomplete. Clonotypes shared by all four sorted-subset donors showed higher generation probabilities than non-shared clonotypes. Naive subsets generally had larger estimated clonotype richness than memory subsets. Because the study included only a small number of donors, the genetic and exposure-history diversity represented was limited.

The sequence is built from TRBV5-4 and TRBJ1-2; tentative D gene TRBD1, with 6 bases matching. The sequenced material came from naive CD4+ T cells sorted from blood. Interpreted using the paper, the cell subset or site label stands for: CD45RA+ positively selected. This sequence was found in a man in his thirties or forties in good health. The CDR3 amino acid sequence is: CASSVQGRSYNTF. The DNA sequence reads TGTGCCAGCAGCGTACAGGGTCGGTCTTATAACACCTTC. The variable domain in full, with residues beyond the CDR3 obtained from the reference TRBV5-4 and TRBJ1-2 genes, is ETGVTQSPTHLIKTRGQQVTLRCSSQSGHNTVSWYQQALGQGPQFIFQYYREEENGRGNFPPRFSGLQFPNYSSELNVNALELDDSALYLCASSVQGRSYNTFGSGTRLTVV.